The following is a T cell receptor (beta chain) sequence with its context. This clonotype was seen many times. Its antigen remains undetermined. No qualities accompany the bases; no much larger clone lies one base away. This specimen comes from a study of CD8 T cells in ankylosing spondylitis listed by TCRdb under 2017. At the level of the whole study: T cell receptor beta repertoires were profiled in healthy donors and ankylosing spondylitis patients so that disease-linked TCR variants could be found. Samples of peripheral blood were taken, and for ankylosing spondylitis patients, synovial fluid was collected as well. The whole study cohort included some 100 healthy donors and 20 to 30 ankylosing spondylitis patients.

Data came from an Illumina HiSeq 2500. Quantitative 5'-RACE with molecular barcodes was used to prepare TCR beta libraries. The authors' pipeline ran thus. A new computational method based on a probabilistic model of VDJ rearrangement was used to identify disease-linked TCR variants. TCRdb reanalyzed the raw reads on its own, using fastp at Q25 for trimming and MiXCR for clone calling, and kept in-frame beta chains. One record per CDR3 amino acid sequence lists the most common genes and DNA. TCRdb, not the original authors, processed these V and J calls. This sample has about 220,000 distinct CDR3 sequences in its table, and 6% to 8% of those were observed once. The ten top clones hold over 12% of the sample. Clipping removes 4 bases from V and 2 bases from J, with 5 as the unmatched junction base count. Including cysteine and phenylalanine, the CDR3 has 14 amino acids. The only DNA kept is the CDR3, 42 bases in frame from the first base. As encoded in the germline V gene (reference sequence), CDR1 is LGHDT while CDR2 is YNNKEL.

Broad study findings and their caveats: A CD8+ phenotype was shown by the disease-linked clones, which were found at relatively low frequencies in peripheral blood. The disease-linked clones were reported as significantly enriched in matched synovial fluid samples from ankylosing spondylitis patients. Some motif variants had previously been reported in the synovial fluid and blood of reactive arthritis patients, which suggests shared mechanisms of disease initiation. A TCR beta motif made up of several highly homologous amino acid variants appeared to be characteristic of blood from ankylosing spondylitis patients.

What was sequenced was blood, either unsorted or a sorted T cell fraction (not recorded which). This receptor chain uses TRBV3-1 and TRBJ2-7, with TRBD1 identical over 7 junction bases. The source is a male donor with ankylosing spondylitis. The CDR3 reads CASSPRGGTYEQYF. The nucleotides are TGTGCCAGCAGCCCCCGAGGGGGCACCTACGAGCAGTACTTC.